Each of the 12 T cell receptor beta chains below was sequenced from the same sample in a study of OX40 agonist ivuxolimab in advanced cancers. Data came from immunoSEQ multiplex PCR; TCRdb stores just in-frame clones and leaves some out. The table has about 50,000 clones, approximately 88% seen once; the top ten hold 10% to 15%. The source material was CD4+ or CD8+ T cells sorted from blood, sampled in a trial of the OX40 agonist ivuxolimab. The receptors originated from an adult with an advanced solid tumor such as melanoma, head and neck, liver or kidney cancer.

This chain uses TRBV6-1 with TRBJ1-6; 7 positions match TRBD1. The CDR3 runs to 15 residues. CDR1 is MNHNS, CDR2 SASEGT, per germline. DNA of the CDR3: TGTGCTGGCCGGGACAGTATAAGGTCTAATTCACCCCTCCACTTT. As protein: CAGRDSIRSNSPLHF.

The rearrangement uses TRBV5-6 and TRBJ1-1; D gene ambiguous. Germline V gene lookup returns CDR1 SGHDT and CDR2 YYEEEE. The CDR3 consists of 15 residues. The ends were cut back, 4 bases at V and 0 bases at J, with 13 bases in the middle. The CDR3 reads CASSSREHLNTEAFF. CDR3 DNA: TGTGCCAGCAGCAGTCGGGAACACCTGAACACTGAAGCTTTCTTT.

The table lists this clone with a few counts. This chain links TRBV6-5 with TRBJ2-7; D gene ambiguous. Looked up from germline, CDR1 is MNHEY and CDR2 is SVGAGI. The CDR3 runs 13 residues. Trimming cost V 6 bases and J 3 bases, with 12 bases left between them. CDR3 residues: CASSPVSFYEQYF. CDR3 DNA: TGTGCCAGCAGCCCGGTATCTTTCTACGAGCAGTACTTC.

The chain is built from TRBV14 and TRBJ1-2; D is perhaps TRBD1 (5 bases). V was cut by 0 bases and J by 8 bases, with 10 bases left in between. In germline, CDR1 is SGHDN, CDR2 FVKESK. The CDR3 has 13 residues. Here the CDR3 DNA reads TGTGCCAGCAGCCAAGACAGGGTCGGCGGCTACACCTTC. This codes for CASSQDRVGGYTF.

V and J are TRBV28 and TRBJ2-3; 9 bases are shared with TRBD1. The V segment lost 5 bases and the J segment 3 bases; nucleotides outside the gene matches: 6. The germline CDR1 and CDR2 sequences are MDHEN and SYDVKM. The CDR3 spans 15 residues. The CDR3 is CASSPGQGSTDTQYF. The CDR3 DNA reads TGTGCCAGCAGTCCCGGACAGGGGAGTACAGATACGCAGTATTTT.

The chain has TRBV5-1 and TRBJ2-3; 8 bases are a match to TRBD1. Germline CDR1 SGHRS, CDR2 YFSETQ. The CDR3 spans 14 residues. The J segment lost 6 bases and the V segment lost 0 bases, leaving 3 bases of the junction unmatched. The CDR3 here is CASSLAGGMDTQYF. CDR3 bases: TGCGCCAGCAGCTTGGCAGGGGGCATGGATACGCAGTATTTT.

In its sample, this clone was seen a few times. V is TRBV29-1 and J is TRBJ2-2; D is possibly TRBD2 (6 bases). V was trimmed by 7 bases and J by 0 bases, leaving 12 bases between them. Germline V CDR1 and CDR2: SQVTM, ANQGSEA. CDR3 length equals 14 residues. CDR3 region: CSAGTGANTGELFF. The CDR3 DNA sequence: TGCAGCGCCGGGACTGGCGCGAACACCGGGGAGCTGTTTTTT.

The chain has TRBV19 and TRBJ1-5, with unresolved D. There are 13 residues in the CDR3. Germline CDR1 LNHDA, CDR2 SQIVND (reference sequence). V shed 5 bases and J shed 3 bases, with 8 bases lying between them. Here the CDR3 DNA reads TGTGCCAGTAGTTCCCAGGCCAATCAGCCCCAGCATTTT. Translation: CASSSQANQPQHF. Full variable domain (rest looked up from reference TRBV19 and TRBJ1-5): DGGITQSPKYLFRKEGQNVTLSCEQNLNHDAMYWYRQDPGQGLRLIYYSQIVNDFQKGDIAEGYSVSREKKESFPLTVTSAQKNPTAFYLCASSSQANQPQHFGDGTRLSIL.

The rearrangement uses TRBV19 and TRBJ2-3; perhaps TRBD2 as D (5 bases). The CDR3 consists of 15 residues. The V gene lost 3 bases and the J gene lost 0 bases, with 10 bases spanning the gap. Germline CDR1 and CDR2: LNHDA and SQIVND (reference sequence). The CDR3 reads CASSIAGGSTDTQYF. The CDR3 region has the DNA TGTGCCAGTAGTATTGCAGGCGGGAGCACAGATACGCAGTATTTT.

V and J are TRBV18 and TRBJ2-1; TRBD2 matches at 10 bases. The V gene end was trimmed by 3 bases and the J gene end by 7 bases; junction bases not matched to a gene: 9. The V gene's germline CDR1 is KGHSH and CDR2 LQKENI. The CDR3 length is 16 residues. CDR3 loop: CASSPSGTSVMNEQFF. The CDR3, as DNA: TGTGCCAGCTCACCCAGTGGGACTAGCGTGATGAATGAGCAGTTCTTC.

The chain combines TRBV9 with TRBJ1-1; D ambiguous. The CDR3 runs 14 residues. Germline loops: CDR1 SGDLS, CDR2 YYNGEE. The V gene lost 0 bases and the J gene lost 4 bases, with 10 bases spanning the gap. Written as DNA, the CDR3 is TGTGCCAGCAGCGTAGGGCAGAGAATCACTGAAGCTTTCTTT. Translated: CASSVGQRITEAFF.

The chain employs TRBV13 and TRBJ2-7; 12 bases align to TRBD2. Per the germline V gene, CDR1 is PRHDT and CDR2 is FYEKMQ (reference sequence). V was clipped by 3 bases and J by 6 bases; unmatched bases: 6. This CDR3 has 15 amino acids. CDR3 DNA: TGTGCCAGCAGCTTGCCTAGCGGGAGGGCCTCCGAGCAGTACTTC. Residues: CASSLPSGRASEQYF.